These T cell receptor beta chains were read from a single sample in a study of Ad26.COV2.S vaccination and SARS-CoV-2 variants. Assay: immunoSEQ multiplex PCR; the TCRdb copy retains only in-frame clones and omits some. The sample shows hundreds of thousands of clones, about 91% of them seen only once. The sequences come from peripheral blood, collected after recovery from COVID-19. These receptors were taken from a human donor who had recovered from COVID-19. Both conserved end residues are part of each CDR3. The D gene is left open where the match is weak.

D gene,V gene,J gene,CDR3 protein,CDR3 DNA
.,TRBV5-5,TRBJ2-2,CASSLAGQVRGELFF,TGTGCCAGCAGCTTGGCCGGGCAGGTCAGAGGGGAGCTGTTTTTT
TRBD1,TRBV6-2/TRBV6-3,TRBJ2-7,CASSSRQGASYEQYF,TGTGCCAGCAGTTCAAGACAGGGGGCTTCCTACGAGCAGTACTTC
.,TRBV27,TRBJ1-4,CASSATGYSGEKLFF,TGTGCCAGCAGTGCGACAGGCTATTCAGGTGAAAAACTGTTTTTT
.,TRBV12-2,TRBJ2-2,CASRLENYMPNTGELFF,TGTGCAAGTCGCTTGGAGAATTATATGCCGAACACCGGGGAGCTGTTTTTT
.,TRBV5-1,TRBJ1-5,CASSPDGARNQPQHF,TGCGCCAGCAGCCCCGACGGGGCCAGAAATCAGCCCCAGCATTTT
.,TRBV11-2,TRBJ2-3,CASSLGTPGGTDTQYF,TGTGCCAGCAGCTTGGGGACTCCGGGGGGCACAGATACGCAGTATTTT
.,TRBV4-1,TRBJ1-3,CASSSQGVGNTIYF,TGCGCCAGCAGTTCACAGGGTGTTGGAAACACCATATATTTT
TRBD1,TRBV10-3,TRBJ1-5,CAISDHGQGPYYSNQPQHF,TGTGCCATCAGTGATCACGGACAGGGACCTTACTATAGCAATCAGCCCCAGCATTTT
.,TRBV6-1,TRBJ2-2,CASSEAAGARLFF,TGTGCCAGCAGTGAAGCCGCGGGGGCGCGGCTGTTTTTT
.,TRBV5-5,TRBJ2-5,CASNPERAGETQYF,TGTGCCAGCAACCCTGAGCGGGCGGGGGAGACCCAGTACTTC
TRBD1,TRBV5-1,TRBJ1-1,CASSFAGQGARGRTEAFF,TGCGCCAGCAGCTTTGCCGGGCAGGGGGCGAGAGGGAGGACTGAAGCTTTCTTT